The source of this T cell receptor (beta chain) is a study of cytomegalovirus exposure and HLA in healthy donors. Study-wide results and caveats: A later examination showed that TCR association rates differed by HLA locus, with DRB1 most and HLA-C fewest.

Notes on this clone: As yet, its antigen is unknown.

With V trimmed by 4 bases and J by 3 bases, 4 bases remained unmatched. The CDR3 has 13 amino acids. Germline-derived CDR1 and CDR2 are SQVTM and ANQGSEA. The PCR had 60 Vbeta and 13 Jbeta primers. The data were produced by immunoSEQ multiplex PCR, yet TCRdb's version contains in-frame clones alone and is incomplete. The sample shows approximately 50,000 clones, and about 2.5% sits with its ten largest clones. Material: PBMCs. This receptor was obtained from a female donor in good health and CMV-seronegative. The rearrangement uses TRBV29-1 and TRBJ2-3, with TRBD2 identical over 7 bases. The CDR3 sequence is CSVARGKTDTQYF. CDR3 DNA: TGCAGCGTTGCGCGGGGGAAAACAGATACGCAGTATTTT.